This T cell receptor beta chain comes out of a study of blood T cell repertoires in COVID-19. Overall study: Samples of COVID-19 (acute and convalescent) were obtained from the United States, Italy and Spain. In each case, the material was cDNA or gDNA derived from T cells, B-cell-depleted T cells, or PBMCs.

This clone was observed a handful of times. In the authors' workflow: Amplification with reference gene primers provided the estimates of nucleated cell counts. Method: immunoSEQ multiplex PCR; TCRdb's copy keeps in-frame clones and lacks some. The V and J calls and clone size are taken from that table; D and trimming were inferred from the DNA. Of approximately 130,000 clones in the sample, around three quarters were seen once. Germline CDR1 ENHRY, CDR2 SYGVKD. CDR3 length: 15 amino acids. Losses at the gene ends were 4 bases for V and 5 bases for J; bases not matched to a gene: 8. Sequencing was done on a sample of peripheral blood. The receptor was isolated from a woman aged 70-85 years with acute or convalescent COVID-19. The chain is built from TRBV10-3 and TRBJ2-3; 8 bases map to TRBD1. The CDR3 nucleotides read TGTGCCATCAGTGGACAGGGGACAGGCCTAGATACGCAGTATTTT. Protein sequence: CAISGQGTGLDTQYF.